The rows below give T cell receptor beta chains drawn from one sample of a study of blood T cell repertoires in COVID-19. Libraries were prepared by immunoSEQ multiplex PCR; TCRdb keeps only in-frame clonotypes and omits some of them. Of about 400,000 clones listed, around 92% were seen once; the top ten hold around 1.2%. Specimen: peripheral blood. The source is a man aged 35-49 years with acute or convalescent COVID-19. CDR3s include the opening cysteine and the closing phenylalanine or tryptophan. Each record gives: V gene, D gene, J gene, clone size, CDR3 length, CDR3 DNA, CDR3 protein. A D gene is named only where the DNA matches it firmly. For some rows the clone size is stated as once, few or many, or as a class when expanded; others skip it.

TRBV7-9,-,TRBJ2-7,-,13,TGTGCCAGCAGCTCCCGATCAGGCTCCGAGCAGTACTTC,CASSSRSGSEQYF
TRBV4-3,TRBD2,TRBJ2-6,-,19,TGCGCCAGCAGCCAAGATGCCAGCGGGGGGGTATCTGGGGCCAACGTCCTGACTTTC,CASSQDASGGVSGANVLTF
TRBV6-6,TRBD1,TRBJ1-2,-,19,TGTGCCAGCAGTCGGCTTTTAGGACAGGTTCAGCCCGTTTGGTATGGCTACACCTTC,CASSRLLGQVQPVWYGYTF
TRBV10-3,-,TRBJ1-2,-,13,TGTGCCATCCGTGAGGGGGGGGACTATGGCTACACCTTC,CAIREGGDYGYTF
TRBV4-1,-,TRBJ1-5,-,15,TGCGCCAGCAGCCAATCAGGTTTGAGCAATCAGCCCCAGCATTTT,CASSQSGLSNQPQHF
TRBV5-6,-,TRBJ1-5,-,16,TGTGCCAGCAGCTTGGCCGACAGTTTAAGCAATCAGCCCCAGCATTTT,CASSLADSLSNQPQHF
TRBV29-1,TRBD2,TRBJ2-7,-,13,TGCAGCGTGGCGACTAGCGGGGGGCAGGAGCAGTACTTC,CSVATSGGQEQYF
TRBV27,TRBD1,TRBJ1-2,-,16,TGTGCCAGCAGTTTCCGAAGGACAGGGAGGTCGGATGGCTACACCTTC,CASSFRRTGRSDGYTF
TRBV7-9,TRBD1,TRBJ1-1,few,15,TGTGCCAGCAGTTACGGGACAGCCGTGAACACTGAAGCTTTCTTT,CASSYGTAVNTEAFF
TRBV25-1,TRBD2,TRBJ2-3,once,15,TGTGCCAGCACCCGAGGTGTATCTAGCGGGGATACGCAGTATTTT,CASTRGVSSGDTQYF
TRBV18,TRBD1,TRBJ1-1,-,14,TGTGCCAGCTCACCAAACAGGGGAGGCACTGAAGCTTTCTTT,CASSPNRGGTEAFF
TRBV6-5,TRBD2,TRBJ2-7,-,14,TGTGCCAGCAGTTGGGCGGGAGATCTTTACGAGCAGTACTTC,CASSWAGDLYEQYF
TRBV7-8,-,TRBJ2-7,-,13,TGTGCCAGCAGCTTCGGTGCCAACTACGAGCAGTACTTC,CASSFGANYEQYF
TRBV3-1/TRBV3-2,-,TRBJ2-1,-,16,TGTGCCAGCAGCACTAGCAGTCCCCATTCCGACAATGAGCAGTTCTTC,CASSTSSPHSDNEQFF
TRBV7-9,-,TRBJ1-1,-,12,TGTGCCAGCAGCAGGGGGAGCACTGAAGCTTTCTTT,CASSRGSTEAFF
TRBV16,-,TRBJ1-2,few,14,TGTGCCAGCAGCCAATTAGAACAGAATTATGGCTACACCTTC,CASSQLEQNYGYTF
TRBV6-5,TRBD1,TRBJ1-2,-,15,TGTGCCAGCAGTTACTCGGGGACAGGGGTCCGTGGCTACACCTTC,CASSYSGTGVRGYTF
TRBV18,-,TRBJ2-1,-,14,TGTGCCAGCTCACTTCTAGGGGCCAACAATGAGCAGTTCTTC,CASSLLGANNEQFF
TRBV28,TRBD1,TRBJ1-2,-,13,TGTGCCAGCAGCCCAACTACAGGGGAAGGCTACACCTTC,CASSPTTGEGYTF
TRBV12-3/TRBV12-4,-,TRBJ2-7,few,13,TGTGCCAGCAGCCCTGGCAGGGTATTCGAGCAGTACTTC,CASSPGRVFEQYF
TRBV4-1,TRBD1,TRBJ2-1,-,15,TGCGCCAGCAGCCAGTTCCAGGGGGCTATCTATGAGCAGTTCTTC,CASSQFQGAIYEQFF
TRBV29-1,-,TRBJ1-1,-,11,TGCAGCGTTGGAATGGGACAACGAGCTTTCTTT,CSVGMGQRAFF
TRBV9,TRBD1,TRBJ2-7,-,15,TGTGCCAGCAGCGTGAGGACAGGGGTTTCCTACGAGCAGTACTTC,CASSVRTGVSYEQYF
TRBV19,-,TRBJ1-1,once,13,TGTGCCGTACAAGTCACAGGCGGCACTGAAGCTTTCTTT,CAVQVTGGTEAFF
TRBV9,-,TRBJ2-3,-,15,TGTGCCAGCAGCCCCTGGGACACCGCAACAGATACGCAGTATTTT,CASSPWDTATDTQYF
TRBV5-8,-,TRBJ2-7,-,14,TGTGCCAGCAGCTTCCTCGACCCAGGCTACGAGCAGTACTTC,CASSFLDPGYEQYF
TRBV9,-,TRBJ2-3,-,17,TGTGCCAGCAGCGTAGGTGGAGCATTGACTAGCACAGATACGCAGTATTTT,CASSVGGALTSTDTQYF
TRBV10-2,-,TRBJ1-1,few,11,TGCGCCAGCACGCCAGGGTACGAAGCTTTCTTT,CASTPGYEAFF
TRBV6-5,-,TRBJ1-1,few,12,TGTGCCAGCAGTTACTCGGGGAGGGGAGCTTTCTTT,CASSYSGRGAFF
TRBV28,TRBD2,TRBJ2-1,-,15,TGTGCCAGCAGGGAGCTAGCGGGGGGGCGGTATGAGCAGTTCTTC,CASRELAGGRYEQFF
TRBV5-4,-,TRBJ1-6,-,16,TGTGCCAGCAGCACGTCATTACAGGGAATCAATTCACCCCTCCACTTT,CASSTSLQGINSPLHF
TRBV6-5,-,TRBJ1-1,once,14,TGTGCCTCGAGGGGCAGGGGATGGAACACTGAAGCTTTCTTT,CASRGRGWNTEAFF
TRBV2,-,TRBJ1-2,-,15,TGTGCCAGCAGTGTTGGGCAGGGCGACGGTAGGGGCTACACCTTC,CASSVGQGDGRGYTF
TRBV7-9,TRBD1,TRBJ2-7,-,15,TGTGCCAGCAGCCCCGGAACAGGGGGGAGCTACGAGCAGTACTTC,CASSPGTGGSYEQYF
TRBV5-4,TRBD1,TRBJ1-1,-,16,TGTGCCAGCAGCCCTACCATGACGACAGGGGCACCTGAAGCTTTCTTT,CASSPTMTTGAPEAFF
TRBV7-2,-,TRBJ2-3,-,14,TGTGCCAGCAAAAAAGACGGGGTAACAGATACGCAGTATTTT,CASKKDGVTDTQYF
TRBV7-9,-,TRBJ2-5,few,14,TGTGCCAGCAGCCCCGCGGGGAGGGGGGAGACCCAGTACTTC,CASSPAGRGETQYF
TRBV28,-,TRBJ1-2,-,14,TGTGCCAGCAGTTTGACAGCCTTGACGTATGGCTACACCTTC,CASSLTALTYGYTF
TRBV12-5,-,TRBJ1-1,-,13,TGTGCTAGTGGACTAACAGGGTACACTGAAGCTTTCTTT,CASGLTGYTEAFF
TRBV11-3,TRBD2,TRBJ2-1,-,13,TGTGCCAGCAGCTTAGGCCTCACTAGCGCGCAGTTCTTC,CASSLGLTSAQFF
TRBV7-9,-,TRBJ1-1,-,12,TGTGCCAGCAGCCGATACAGGGCTGAAGCTTTCTTT,CASSRYRAEAFF
TRBV7-2,-,TRBJ2-1,-,14,TGTGCCAGCAGCTCCACCGGTCCCTACAATGAGCAGTTCTTC,CASSSTGPYNEQFF
TRBV5-1,-,TRBJ2-3,-,13,TGCGCCAGCAGCCGGGACTCTACAGATACGCAGTATTTT,CASSRDSTDTQYF
TRBV6-5,TRBD1,TRBJ2-7,-,11,TGTGCCAGCAGTCCAGGGGGCGAGCAGTACTTC,CASSPGGEQYF
TRBV2,-,TRBJ1-2,-,15,TGTGCCATTCCCCCCCCGGGGGTAAAAAACTATGGCTACACCTTC,CAIPPPGVKNYGYTF